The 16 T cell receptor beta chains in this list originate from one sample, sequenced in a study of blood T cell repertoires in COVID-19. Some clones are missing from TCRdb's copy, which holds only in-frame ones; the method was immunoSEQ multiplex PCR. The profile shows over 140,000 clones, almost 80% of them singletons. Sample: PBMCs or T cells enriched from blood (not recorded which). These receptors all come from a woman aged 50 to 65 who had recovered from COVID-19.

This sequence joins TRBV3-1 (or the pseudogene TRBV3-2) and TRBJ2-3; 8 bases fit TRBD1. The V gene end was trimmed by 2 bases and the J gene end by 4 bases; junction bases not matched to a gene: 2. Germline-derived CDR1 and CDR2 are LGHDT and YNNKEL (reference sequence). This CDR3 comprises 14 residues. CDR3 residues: CASSQQGAADTQYF. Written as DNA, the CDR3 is TGTGCCAGCAGCCAACAGGGGGCAGCAGATACGCAGTATTTT.

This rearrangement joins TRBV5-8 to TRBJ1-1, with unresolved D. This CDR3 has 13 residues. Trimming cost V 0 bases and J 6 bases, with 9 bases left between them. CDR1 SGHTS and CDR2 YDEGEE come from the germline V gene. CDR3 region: CASSLVWRAEAFF. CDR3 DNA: TGTGCCAGCAGCTTGGTCTGGCGGGCTGAAGCTTTCTTT.

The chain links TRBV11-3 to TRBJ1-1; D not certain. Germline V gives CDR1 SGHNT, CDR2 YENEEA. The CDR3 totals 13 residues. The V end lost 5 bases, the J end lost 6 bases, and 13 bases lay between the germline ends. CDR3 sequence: CASSRRETPEAFF. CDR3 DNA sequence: TGTGCCAGCAGCCGTCGGGAGACACCTGAAGCTTTCTTT. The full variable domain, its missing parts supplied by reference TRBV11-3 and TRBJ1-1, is EAGVVQSPRYKIIEKKQPVAFWCNPISGHNTLYWYLQNLGQGPELLIRYENEEAVDDSQLPKDRFSAERLKGVDSTLKIQPAELGDSAVYLCASSRRETPEAFFGQGTRLTVV.

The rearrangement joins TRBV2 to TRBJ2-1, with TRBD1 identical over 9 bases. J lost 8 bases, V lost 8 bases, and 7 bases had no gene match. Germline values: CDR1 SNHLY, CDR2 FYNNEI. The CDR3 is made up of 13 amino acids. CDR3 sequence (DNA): TGTGCCAGCCGGACAGGGGTCTTGGATGAGCAGTTCTTC. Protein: CASRTGVLDEQFF.

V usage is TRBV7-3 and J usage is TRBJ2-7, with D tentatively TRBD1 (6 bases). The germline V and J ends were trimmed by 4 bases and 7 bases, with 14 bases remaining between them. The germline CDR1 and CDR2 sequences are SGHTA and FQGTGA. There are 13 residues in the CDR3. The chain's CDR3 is CASSSMTGREQYF. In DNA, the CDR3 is TGTGCCAGCAGCTCTATGACAGGAAGGGAGCAGTACTTC.

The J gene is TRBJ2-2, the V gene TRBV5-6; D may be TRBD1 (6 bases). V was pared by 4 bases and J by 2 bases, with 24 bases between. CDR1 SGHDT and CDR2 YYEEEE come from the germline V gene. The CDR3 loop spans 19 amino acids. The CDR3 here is CASSPEWTEKRPNTGELFF. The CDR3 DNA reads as TGTGCCAGCAGCCCTGAATGGACAGAAAAAAGACCAAACACCGGGGAGCTGTTTTTT.

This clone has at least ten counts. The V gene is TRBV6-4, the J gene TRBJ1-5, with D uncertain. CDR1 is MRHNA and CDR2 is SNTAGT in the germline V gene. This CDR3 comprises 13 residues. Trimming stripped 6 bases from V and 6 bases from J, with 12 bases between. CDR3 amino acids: CASSEMEGQPQHF. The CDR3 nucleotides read TGTGCCAGCAGCGAAATGGAGGGTCAGCCCCAGCATTTT.

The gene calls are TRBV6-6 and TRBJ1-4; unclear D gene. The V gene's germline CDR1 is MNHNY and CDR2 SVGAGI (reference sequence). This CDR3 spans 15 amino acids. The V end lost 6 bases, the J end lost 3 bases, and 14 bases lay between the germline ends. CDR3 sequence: CASSLDTRANEKLFF. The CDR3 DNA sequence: TGTGCCAGCAGCCTCGACACGAGGGCTAATGAAAAACTGTTTTTT.

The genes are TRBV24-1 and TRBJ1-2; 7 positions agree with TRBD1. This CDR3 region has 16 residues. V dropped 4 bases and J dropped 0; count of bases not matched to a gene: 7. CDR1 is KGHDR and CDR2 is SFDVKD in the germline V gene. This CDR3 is CATSELTGQSNYGYTF. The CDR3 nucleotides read TGTGCCACCAGTGAACTGACAGGGCAGTCTAACTATGGCTACACCTTC.

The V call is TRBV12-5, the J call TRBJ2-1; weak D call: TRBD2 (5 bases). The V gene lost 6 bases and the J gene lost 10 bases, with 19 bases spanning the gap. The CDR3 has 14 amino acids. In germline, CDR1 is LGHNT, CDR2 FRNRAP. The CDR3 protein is CASGSGSWAGEQFF. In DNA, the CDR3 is TGTGCTAGTGGCTCTGGGAGTTGGGCCGGGGAGCAGTTCTTC.

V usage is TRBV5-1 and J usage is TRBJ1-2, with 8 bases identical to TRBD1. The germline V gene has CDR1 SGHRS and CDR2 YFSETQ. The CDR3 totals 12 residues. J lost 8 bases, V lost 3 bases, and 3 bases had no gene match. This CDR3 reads CASSWTGYGYTF. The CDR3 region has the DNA TGCGCCAGCAGCTGGACAGGGTACGGCTACACCTTC.

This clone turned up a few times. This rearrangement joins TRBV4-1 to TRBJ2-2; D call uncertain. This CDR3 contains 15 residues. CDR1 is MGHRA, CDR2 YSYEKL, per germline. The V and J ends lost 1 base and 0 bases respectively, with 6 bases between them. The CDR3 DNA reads TGCGCCAGCAGCCAAGTTGCGCCGAACACCGGGGAGCTGTTTTTT. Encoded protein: CASSQVAPNTGELFF.

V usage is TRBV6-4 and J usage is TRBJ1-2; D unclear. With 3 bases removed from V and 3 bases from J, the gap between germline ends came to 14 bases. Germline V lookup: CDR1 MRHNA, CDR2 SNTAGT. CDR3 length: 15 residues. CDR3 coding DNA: TGTGCCAGCAGTGAGGAGCACCTAGCACACTATGGCTACACCTTC. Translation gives CASSEEHLAHYGYTF.

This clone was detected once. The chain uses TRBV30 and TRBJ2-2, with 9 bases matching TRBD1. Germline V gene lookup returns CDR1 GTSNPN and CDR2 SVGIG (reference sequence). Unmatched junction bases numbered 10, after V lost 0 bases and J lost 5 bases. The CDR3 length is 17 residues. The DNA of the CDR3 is TGTGCCTGGAGTGTACGGTCGGGACAGGGTAAAACCGGGGAGCTGTTTTTT. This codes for CAWSVRSGQGKTGELFF.

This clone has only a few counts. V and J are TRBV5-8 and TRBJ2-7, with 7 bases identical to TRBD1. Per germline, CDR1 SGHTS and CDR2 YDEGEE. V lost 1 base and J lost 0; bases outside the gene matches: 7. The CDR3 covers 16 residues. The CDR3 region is CASSLPGTAGSYEQYF. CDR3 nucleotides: TGTGCCAGCAGCTTGCCCGGGACAGCTGGCTCCTACGAGCAGTACTTC.

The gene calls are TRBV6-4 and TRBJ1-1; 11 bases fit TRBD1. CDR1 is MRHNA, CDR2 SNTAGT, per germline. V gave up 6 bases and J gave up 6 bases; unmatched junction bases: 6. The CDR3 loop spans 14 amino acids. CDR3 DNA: TGTGCCAGCAGCCGGACAGGGGGCAGGGCTGAAGCTTTCTTT. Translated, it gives CASSRTGGRAEAFF.